This record looks at one TCR beta chain sequence and its context. It was during active infection that Seattle patients were enrolled and then longitudinally followed. As processed by the authors: Amplified reference gene primers provided the basis for estimating nucleated cell counts. Clones were sequenced by immunoSEQ multiplex PCR, and TCRdb holds only the in-frame ones, with some missing. That table gives V, J and clone size, and the DNA gave D and trimming. The sample has about 210,000 clones; 75% to 85% are singletons. The data originate from a study of blood T cell repertoires in COVID-19. The overall study: COVID-19 samples collected from the United States, Italy and Spain covered acute and convalescent phases. Sources were T cells, B-cell-depleted T cells, or PBMCs; the material itself was cDNA or gDNA.

Germline CDR1 LNHDA, CDR2 SQIVND (reference sequence). CDR3 length: 14 amino acids. J gave up 3 bases and V 5 bases, and 3 bases lay outside the gene matches. This chain uses TRBV19 with TRBJ2-7; 11 bases are a match to TRBD2. The TCR sequence derives from an older woman with COVID-19, enrolled during active disease. Sequenced input: peripheral blood. The CDR3: CASSRTSGGYEQYF. In DNA, the CDR3 is TGTGCCAGTAGTCGAACTAGCGGGGGCTACGAGCAGTACTTC.